This is a list of T cell receptor beta chains from one sample in a study of T cell responses to AZD1222 COVID-19 vaccine. TCRdb's table, derived via immunoSEQ multiplex PCR, lists solely in-frame clones and lacks some. The sample contains around 130,000 clones, about 93% of which appear only once. The sample consisted of peripheral blood, taken on day 0 of AZD1222 vaccination. Source of these receptors: an adult in good health. Each CDR3 is given with its conserved first and last residue. A D gene is named only where the DNA matches it firmly. Size tells how often a clone was seen (once, few, many) or the class of an expanded clone, and some rows leave it out.

CDR3 protein | CDR3 DNA | clone size | V gene | D gene | CDR3 length | J gene
CATKRPARTYEQYF | TGTGCCACCAAACGGCCCGCCAGGACCTACGAGCAGTACTTC | NA | TRBV24-1 | NA | 14 | TRBJ2-7
CASSWTGRNEKLFF | TGTGCCAGCAGCTGGACAGGGAGGAATGAAAAACTGTTTTTT | NA | TRBV5-6 | TRBD1 | 14 | TRBJ1-4
CASSKGTGSRTEAFF | TGTGCCAGCAGTAAGGGGACAGGGAGTAGGACTGAAGCTTTCTTT | NA | TRBV27 | TRBD1 | 15 | TRBJ1-1
CATSRTSGSPHEQYF | TGTGCCACCAGCCGTACTAGCGGGAGTCCCCACGAGCAGTACTTC | NA | TRBV15 | TRBD2 | 15 | TRBJ2-7
CASSPQPGLAAKGTDTQYF | TGTGCCAGTAGTCCGCAACCGGGACTAGCAGCAAAGGGCACAGATACGCAGTATTTT | NA | TRBV19 | TRBD2 | 19 | TRBJ2-3
CASSFGQGGYEQYF | TGTGCCAGCAGTTTTGGACAGGGGGGATACGAGCAGTACTTC | NA | TRBV6-2/TRBV6-3 | TRBD1 | 14 | TRBJ2-7
CASMGGWVYEQYF | TGTGCCAGCATGGGGGGATGGGTCTACGAGCAGTACTTC | NA | TRBV28 | NA | 13 | TRBJ2-7
CASSLLGGVGETQYF | TGTGCCAGCAGTTTATTAGGGGGAGTAGGAGAGACCCAGTACTTC | NA | TRBV27 | NA | 15 | TRBJ2-5
CASRQEWASKETQYF | TGTGCCAGCAGGCAAGAATGGGCGTCGAAAGAGACCCAGTACTTC | NA | TRBV3-1/TRBV3-2 | NA | 15 | TRBJ2-5
CAWSQIGTEAFF | TGTGCCTGGAGTCAAATTGGAACTGAAGCTTTCTTT | NA | TRBV30 | NA | 12 | TRBJ1-1
CSVEGQGYTDTQYF | TGCAGCGTTGAGGGACAGGGGTACACAGATACGCAGTATTTT | NA | TRBV29-1 | TRBD1 | 14 | TRBJ2-3
CASGRLDYNEQFF | TGTGCCAGCGGCCGGCTAGACTACAATGAGCAGTTCTTC | NA | TRBV12-3/TRBV12-4 | NA | 13 | TRBJ2-1
CASSLGSSYKNIQYF | TGTGCCAGCAGCCTCGGAAGTAGCTATAAAAACATTCAGTACTTC | NA | TRBV5-6 | NA | 15 | TRBJ2-4
CVRSLSPDRGSNQPQHF | TGTGTCAGAAGCTTAAGTCCCGACAGGGGAAGCAATCAGCCCCAGCATTTT | NA | TRBV7-5 | NA | 17 | TRBJ1-5
CASSQLAGEETQYF | TGCGCCAGCAGCCAACTAGCGGGAGAAGAGACCCAGTACTTC | NA | TRBV4-1 | TRBD2 | 14 | TRBJ2-5
CASSLSGQGQPQHF | TGTGCCAGCTCGCTCAGCGGGCAGGGTCAGCCCCAGCATTTT | NA | TRBV18 | NA | 14 | TRBJ1-5
CATSTTGDYGYTF | TGTGCCACCAGCACTACAGGGGACTATGGCTACACCTTC | NA | TRBV15 | TRBD1 | 13 | TRBJ1-2
CASSAHMSRDRADTQYF | TGTGCCAGCAGCGCACACATGTCCCGGGACAGGGCAGATACGCAGTATTTT | NA | TRBV4-2 | TRBD1 | 17 | TRBJ2-3
CASSYPMGQGSKNIQYF | TGTGCCAGCAGTTACCCGATGGGGCAGGGATCCAAAAACATTCAGTACTTC | NA | TRBV27 | NA | 17 | TRBJ2-4
CSAIGYNEQFF | TGCAGTGCTATCGGATACAATGAGCAGTTCTTC | NA | TRBV20-1 | NA | 11 | TRBJ2-1
CASSPILGAPNTGELFF | TGTGCCAGCAGCCCTATACTGGGGGCTCCGAACACCGGGGAGCTGTTTTTT | NA | TRBV7-7 | NA | 17 | TRBJ2-2
CASSVYSAGYTF | TGCGCCAGCAGTGTGTATTCAGCTGGCTACACCTTC | NA | TRBV10-2 | NA | 12 | TRBJ1-2
CASSEDREFGNEQFF | TGTGCCAGCAGTGAGGACAGGGAATTTGGAAATGAGCAGTTCTTC | NA | TRBV2 | TRBD1 | 15 | TRBJ2-1
CASNRDRAYEQYF | TGTGCCAGTAACCGGGACAGAGCCTACGAGCAGTACTTC | NA | TRBV12-3/TRBV12-4 | TRBD1 | 13 | TRBJ2-7
CASSLGAGPYEQYF | TGTGCCAGCAGCTTAGGAGCGGGACCCTACGAGCAGTACTTC | few | TRBV5-4 | TRBD2 | 14 | TRBJ2-7
CASSLALGGGNTIYF | TGTGCCAGCAGCTTAGCCCTAGGGGGTGGAAACACCATATATTTT | NA | TRBV11-2 | NA | 15 | TRBJ1-3
CASSSTGYNTEAFF | TGTGCCAGCAGCTCCACAGGGTACAACACTGAAGCTTTCTTT | NA | TRBV5-4 | NA | 14 | TRBJ1-1
CASSQAFRAGEDTQYF | TGTGCCAGCAGCCAAGCCTTTCGAGCGGGGGAAGATACGCAGTATTTT | NA | TRBV4-2 | TRBD2 | 16 | TRBJ2-3
CSVEALQGAPIYGYTF | TGCAGCGTTGAAGCCCTCCAGGGGGCGCCTATCTATGGCTACACCTTC | NA | TRBV29-1 | TRBD1 | 16 | TRBJ1-2
CASSQLSIQGYEQYF | TGTGCCAGCAGCCAACTCTCAATTCAGGGTTACGAGCAGTACTTC | NA | TRBV2 | NA | 15 | TRBJ2-7
CASSQFYRGNTGELFF | TGTGCCAGCAGCCAATTCTACAGGGGGAACACCGGGGAGCTGTTTTTT | NA | TRBV4-2 | TRBD1 | 16 | TRBJ2-2
CASSQVEGSNQPQHF | TGTGCCAGCAGCCAAGTGGAGGGATCCAATCAGCCCCAGCATTTT | NA | TRBV4-2 | NA | 15 | TRBJ1-5
CASRQGLAGGGTDTQYF | TGTGCCAGCAGGCAAGGACTAGCGGGAGGTGGCACAGATACGCAGTATTTT | NA | TRBV7-9 | TRBD2 | 17 | TRBJ2-3
CAWNPGGGHGYTF | TGTGCCTGGAATCCAGGGGGCGGCCATGGCTACACCTTC | NA | TRBV30 | TRBD1 | 13 | TRBJ1-2
CASRYREGSPLHF | TGTGCCAGCAGATACAGGGAGGGTTCACCCCTCCACTTT | NA | TRBV28 | NA | 13 | TRBJ1-6
CASSLRRTGVNSPLHF | TGTGCCAGCAGTTTAAGGCGGACAGGGGTCAATTCACCCCTCCACTTT | NA | TRBV27 | TRBD1 | 16 | TRBJ1-6
CASSEWGSGNTIYF | TGTGCCAGCAGTGAATGGGGATCCGGAAACACCATATATTTT | few | TRBV6-1 | NA | 14 | TRBJ1-3
CASSQELAGVGTGELFF | TGTGCCAGCAGCCAAGAACTAGCGGGAGTGGGCACCGGGGAGCTGTTTTTT | NA | TRBV3-1/TRBV3-2 | TRBD2 | 17 | TRBJ2-2
CASSFTGTANYGYTF | TGTGCCAGCAGCTTCACAGGCACTGCTAACTATGGCTACACCTTC | NA | TRBV5-5 | NA | 15 | TRBJ1-2
CASIKLRDYNNEQFF | TGTGCCAGCATCAAGCTTAGAGACTATAACAATGAGCAGTTCTTC | NA | TRBV11-2 | NA | 15 | TRBJ2-1
CASSTSTGWNEQFF | TGTGCCAGCAGTACCTCGACAGGGTGGAATGAGCAGTTCTTC | NA | TRBV28 | TRBD1 | 14 | TRBJ2-1
CASSPSSGHPPSPLHF | TGTGCCAGCTCACCTTCCTCGGGACACCCTCCGAGTCCCCTCCACTTT | NA | TRBV18 | NA | 16 | TRBJ1-6
CATRGQALPYEQYF | TGTGCCACCCGAGGACAGGCCCTCCCCTACGAGCAGTACTTC | NA | TRBV28 | TRBD1 | 14 | TRBJ2-7
CSAIDRTLYEQYF | TGCAGTGCTATTGACAGGACCCTATACGAGCAGTACTTC | NA | TRBV20-1 | NA | 13 | TRBJ2-7
CASSLVSVYEQYF | TGTGCCAGCAGCTTAGTCAGCGTCTACGAGCAGTACTTC | NA | TRBV7-2 | NA | 13 | TRBJ2-7
CASSLDGRKEQFF | TGTGCCAGCAGTTTGGATGGGAGGAAGGAGCAGTTCTTC | NA | TRBV28 | NA | 13 | TRBJ2-1
CASSDREPQGDTGYTF | TGTGCCAGCAGCGATAGGGAGCCCCAAGGGGACACTGGCTACACCTTC | NA | TRBV9 | NA | 16 | TRBJ1-2
CASSPRGGSSYGYTF | TGTGCCAGCAGTCCAAGGGGGGGGTCGAGCTATGGCTACACCTTC | NA | TRBV6-5 | NA | 15 | TRBJ1-2
CASSLEPSSYNSPLHF | TGCGCCAGCAGCTTGGAGCCAAGCTCCTATAATTCACCCCTCCACTTT | once | TRBV5-1 | NA | 16 | TRBJ1-6
CAWSGPGQVEKLFF | TGTGCCTGGAGTGGCCCGGGACAGGTTGAAAAACTGTTTTTT | NA | TRBV30 | TRBD1 | 14 | TRBJ1-4
CAGAPPWPSSYNEQFF | TGTGCCGGGGCCCCCCCGTGGCCGAGCTCCTACAATGAGCAGTTCTTC | NA | TRBV30 | NA | 16 | TRBJ2-1
CASTPMSGSSYNEQFF | TGTGCCAGCACCCCAATGAGCGGGAGCTCCTACAATGAGCAGTTCTTC | NA | TRBV7-9 | TRBD2 | 16 | TRBJ2-1
CASSLWGASSYEQYF | TGTGCCAGCAGTTTATGGGGGGCTAGCTCCTACGAGCAGTACTTC | NA | TRBV27 | NA | 15 | TRBJ2-7
CASSVDISKGGYTF | TGTGCCAGCAGCGTTGACATCTCCAAGGGTGGCTACACCTTC | NA | TRBV7-3 | NA | 14 | TRBJ1-2
CASSFPGRETEAFF | TGTGCCAGCAGCTTTCCCGGGAGGGAAACTGAAGCTTTCTTT | NA | TRBV5-8 | NA | 14 | TRBJ1-1